The next 31 T cell receptor beta chains were all read from a single sample in a study of prognosis after radiotherapy for stage I lung cancer. Multiplex PCR in two rounds served to amplify TCR beta CDR3 from genomic DNA. The authors ran first-round PCR with primers specific to each TRBV and TRBJ gene. TCRdb reprocessed the multiplex PCR reads with MiXCR, giving one entry per CDR3 protein. The sample holds about 51,000 distinct CDR3 sequences, approximately 30% seen once. Source: PBMCs, taken before or after stereotactic body radiation therapy (not recorded which). These receptors came from a donor older than 45 with non-small cell lung cancer.

This clonotype came up many times. A junction end diverges from the germline sequence, so it may reflect a read error. The chain couples TRBV3-1 to TRBJ1-1, with 7 positions matching TRBD1. CDR1 and CDR2 (germline): LGHDT, YNNKEL (reference sequence). CDR3 size: 15 residues. CDR3 nucleotide sequence: TGTGCCAGCAGCCCTACCGACAGGGTGAAGACTGAAGCTTTCTTT. Its translation is CASSPTDRVKTEAFF. The full variable domain, in which reference TRBV3-1 and TRBJ1-1 provide the parts outside the CDR3, is DTAVSQTPKYLVTQMGNDKSIKCEQNLGHDTMYWYKQDSKKFLKIMFSYNNKELIINETVPNRFSPKSPDKAHLNLHINSLELGDSAVYFCASSPTDRVKTEAFFGQGTRLTVV.

J is TRBJ2-3 and V is TRBV20-1, with 16 positions matching TRBD2. This CDR3 has 18 amino acids. From germline, CDR1 is DFQATT and CDR2 SNEGSKA (reference sequence). Germline trimming cut 6 bases from V and 11 bases from J; bases unmatched to any gene: 20. The CDR3 protein is CSAPGTSGRGSGVEVQYF. The CDR3 DNA reads as TGCAGTGCCCCAGGGACTAGCGGGAGGGGCAGTGGGGTAGAGGTGCAGTATTTT.

There are many counts of this clonotype. The chain employs TRBV7-9 and TRBJ2-3; perhaps TRBD1 as D (6 bases). The length of the CDR3 is 14 residues. Trimming took off 4 bases at V and 4 bases at J, with 12 bases between the two ends. Germline V lookup: CDR1 SEHNR, CDR2 FQNEAQ (reference sequence). The CDR3 DNA sequence: TGTGCCAGCAGCTCCACAGGGAGCGCAGATACGCAGTATTTT. Protein: CASSSTGSADTQYF.

The table lists this clonotype with many counts. The V gene is TRBV27, the J gene TRBJ1-2, with D possibly being TRBD1 (5 bases). V gave up 4 bases and J gave up 4 bases, with 16 bases separating them. CDR1 is MNHEY, CDR2 SMNVEV, per germline (reference sequence). The CDR3 spans 15 residues. The CDR3 sequence is CASSSQRGVGYGYTF. CDR3 bases: TGTGCCAGCAGTTCCCAACGGGGGGTAGGCTATGGCTACACCTTC.

As concerns this clonotype: Sequence at one end of the junction differs from germline and may be a read error. The V call is TRBV5-1, the J call TRBJ2-7; 8 bases map to TRBD1. The CDR3 is made up of 16 amino acids. From germline, CDR1 is SGHRS and CDR2 YFSETQ. CDR3 DNA sequence: TGCGCCAGCAGCTTTGCCGTCGCAGGGGGCACCTACGATCAGTACTTC. Its translation: CASSFAVAGGTYDQYF.

This clonotype was detected many times. The rearrangement links TRBV2 to TRBJ2-2, with D possibly matching TRBD1 (5 bases). Germline CDR1 SNHLY, CDR2 FYNNEI. Trimming took 10 bases from V and 2 from J, leaving 17 bases between them. This CDR3 spans 15 amino acids. For the CDR3, the DNA is TGTGCCATCACTGGACACTCACCAAACACCGGGGAGCTGTTTTTT. Translation: CAITGHSPNTGELFF.

There are many counts of this clonotype. The rearrangement joins TRBV7-2 to TRBJ2-5, with 9 bases fitting TRBD2. There are 12 residues in the CDR3. The V segment lost 11 bases and the J segment 2 bases; nucleotides outside the gene matches: 3. The germline gives CDR1 SGHTA, CDR2 FQGNSA. CDR3 bases: TGTGCCCTAAGCGGGGGGCAAGAGACCCAGTACTTC. It is translated as CALSGGQETQYF.

Only one count was recorded for this clonotype. V and J are TRBV5-1 and TRBJ2-4; no clear D gene. The CDR3 extends over 13 amino acids. Trimming cost V 0 bases and J 13 bases, with 14 bases left between them. Germline V gene sequence: CDR1 SGHRS, CDR2 YFSETQ. CDR3 amino acids: CASSLGPYNEQYF. The DNA for the CDR3 is TGCGCCAGCAGCTTGGGTCCCTACAATGAGCAGTACTTC.

This clonotype was seen at least ten times. V and J are TRBV5-4 and TRBJ1-2, with D hard to call. The CDR3 is 14 residues long. V shed 7 bases and J shed 0 bases, with 13 bases lying between them. The germline V gene encodes CDR1 SGHNT and CDR2 YYREEE (reference sequence). This chain's CDR3 is CASGAQLANYGYTF. The CDR3 nucleotides are TGTGCCAGCGGTGCCCAGTTAGCTAACTATGGCTACACCTTC.

In this sample, this clonotype turned up a few times. A much larger clone lies a single base off, so this may be a read error. J is TRBJ2-5 and V is TRBV5-1; D is undetermined. The CDR3 has 14 amino acids. The germline V gene encodes CDR1 SGHRS and CDR2 YFSETQ. CDR3 in amino acids: CVSSLMLVEETQYF. The CDR3 region has the DNA TGCGTCAGCAGCTTGATGCTAGTCGAGGAGACCCAGTACTTC.

As concerns this clonotype: A far larger clone is one base from this, pointing to a likely read error. The chain uses TRBV6-2 or TRBV6-3 and TRBJ1-2; D unresolved. Germline V CDR1 and CDR2: MNHEY, SVGEGT. The CDR3 extends over 13 amino acids. Trimming stripped 6 bases from V and 0 bases from J, with 8 bases between. The CDR3 loop reads CASSPVSNYGYTF. The CDR3 nucleotides read TGTGCCAGCAGCCCTGTGTCTAACTATGGCTACACCTTC.

A word on this clonotype: Just one base apart from a much larger clone, this may be a read error. The rearrangement joins TRBV7-2 to TRBJ2-1; 7 nucleotides agree with TRBD2. Germline V gives CDR1 SGHTA, CDR2 FQGNSA. This CDR3 spans 17 amino acids. With 1 base clipped from V and 4 bases from J, the junction kept 10 bases outside the gene matches. CDR3 sequence (DNA): TGTGCCAGCAGCTTAGAGTTGACCCCCGGGGGGTACAATGAGCAGTTCTTC. Translating gives CASSLELTPGGYNEQFF. The full variable domain, its missing parts supplied by reference TRBV7-2 and TRBJ2-1, is GAGVSQSPSNKVTEKGKDVELRCDPISGHTALYWYRQSLGQGLEFLIYFQGNSAPDKSGLPSDRFSAERTGGSVSTLTIQRTQQEDSAVYLCASSLELTPGGYNEQFFGPGTRLTVL.

This clonotype occurred once. A much larger clone differs from this one at a single base, so this may be a read error. The V gene is TRBV28, the J gene TRBJ2-3; 12 bases agree with TRBD1. The germline V gene has CDR1 MDHEN and CDR2 SYDVKM. This CDR3 spans 13 amino acids. With 7 bases clipped from V and 14 bases from J, the junction kept 10 bases outside the gene matches. This CDR3 is CASISPGQGAPYF. Written as DNA, the CDR3 is TGTGCCAGCATTTCCCCGGGACAGGGGGCGCCGTATTTT.

The rearrangement links TRBV6-1 to TRBJ2-7; perhaps TRBD1 as D (5 bases). Germline CDR1 reads MNHNS; CDR2 reads SASEGT. The ends were cut back, 6 bases at V and 5 bases at J, with 23 bases in the middle. The CDR3 totals 16 residues. CDR3 DNA sequence: TGTGCCAGCAGAGCCTGGGAACAGGTCCCTCGGGACGAGCAGTACTTC. Protein sequence: CASRAWEQVPRDEQYF.

This clonotype came up once. The V and J genes are TRBV28 and TRBJ1-1; D gene ambiguous. The germline gives CDR1 MDHEN, CDR2 SYDVKM. CDR3 length: 11 amino acids. V gave up 8 bases and J gave up 2 bases, with 6 bases separating them. Written as DNA, the CDR3 is TGTGCCAGCGTCAAAAACACTGAAGCTTTCTTT. Protein: CASVKNTEAFF.

The chain recombines TRBV6-1 with TRBJ2-7, with D tentatively TRBD2 (5 bases). V dropped 10 bases and J dropped 2 bases, with 24 bases sitting between them. The V gene's germline CDR1 is MNHNS and CDR2 SASEGT. This CDR3 has 16 amino acids. In nucleotides, the CDR3 is TGTGCCACCATCAAAGAGGGTTTTTGGGTAACCTACGAGCAGTACTTC. Protein sequence: CATIKEGFWVTYEQYF.

This clonotype appeared many times. This rearrangement joins TRBV6-1 to TRBJ2-3; D is unclear. Between the trimmed V and J ends, which lost 7 bases and 0 bases, there was a span of 5 bases. CDR1 is MNHNS, CDR2 SASEGT, per germline. This CDR3 region has 12 residues. In DNA, the CDR3 is TGTGCCAGCACAACTAGCACAGATACGCAGTATTTT. Amino acids: CASTTSTDTQYF.

As to this clonotype: A read error is likely here: a far larger clone is one base away. The rearrangement uses TRBV6-2 or TRBV6-3 and TRBJ2-7; the D gene is possibly TRBD2 (6 bases). V shed 7 bases and J shed 7 bases, with 11 bases lying between them. The CDR3 contains 11 residues. Germline V gene sequence: CDR1 MNHEY, CDR2 SVGEGT. The CDR3 DNA follows: TGTGCCAGCATTGGAGGGCGAGAGCAGTACTTC. Translated: CASIGGREQYF.

This clonotype was observed a few times. The chain links TRBV28 to TRBJ2-1; D unclear. Trimming shortened V by 7 bases and J by 0 bases, and 19 bases separated the two germline ends. Germline-derived CDR1 and CDR2 are MDHEN and SYDVKM. This CDR3 spans 17 amino acids. The CDR3 DNA reads as TGTGCCAGCACCTTCCAGCACTATGCCTACTCCTACAATGAGCAGTTCTTC. It translates to CASTFQHYAYSYNEQFF.

This clonotype was recorded at least ten times. The chain joins TRBV5-4 to TRBJ1-1, with D tentatively TRBD1 (6 bases). Germline V gene sequence: CDR1 SGHNT, CDR2 YYREEE (reference sequence). Deletions cut 5 bases from V and 1 base from J, with 9 bases between. The CDR3 is made up of 13 amino acids. The CDR3 reads CASSRRGNTEAFF. CDR3 DNA sequence: TGTGCCAGCAGTCGCAGGGGGAACACTGAAGCTTTCTTT.

This clonotype has ten or more counts. The chain recombines TRBV5-5 with TRBJ2-2; 14 positions agree with TRBD2. CDR1 is SGHKS, CDR2 YYEKEE, per germline (reference sequence). J was trimmed by 7 bases and V by 5 bases; bases with no gene match: 10. There are 17 residues in the CDR3. The CDR3 loop reads CASSLGLAGVRIGELFF. The CDR3 DNA is TGTGCCAGCAGTCTGGGACTAGCGGGAGTGAGAATCGGGGAGCTGTTTTTT.

V is TRBV11-1 and J is TRBJ1-6; no clear D. Trimming took off 1 base at V and 5 bases at J, with 6 bases between the two ends. This CDR3 is 14 amino acids long. Germline V gives CDR1 SGHAT, CDR2 FQDESV (reference sequence). This chain's CDR3 is CASSLVRDNSPLHF. Here the CDR3 DNA reads TGTGCCAGCAGCTTAGTACGGGATAATTCACCCCTCCACTTT.

Sample share makes this clonotype medium-sized. This chain joins TRBV11-3 and TRBJ2-2, with 9 bases lining up with TRBD1. V lost 5 bases, J lost 7 bases, and 8 bases stayed unmatched. CDR3 length: 15 amino acids. In germline, CDR1 is SGHNT, CDR2 YENEEA. CDR3 in amino acids: CASSRTGASGGELFF. Written as DNA, the CDR3 is TGTGCCAGCAGCCGGACAGGGGCTTCCGGCGGGGAGCTGTTTTTT.

The V call is TRBV7-3, the J call TRBJ2-5; 14 bases are shared with TRBD2. This CDR3 region has 18 residues. After removal of 4 bases from V and 3 bases from J, the junction contained 10 bases not matched to a gene. Germline V lookup: CDR1 SGHTA, CDR2 FQGTGA. CDR3 in amino acids: CASSSEGGLAGVEETQYF. The CDR3 nucleotides read TGTGCCAGCAGCTCAGAGGGGGGACTAGCGGGAGTGGAAGAGACCCAGTACTTC.

On this clonotype itself: A read error is possible here, since a much larger clone lies one base away. The rearrangement joins TRBV5-1 to TRBJ1-5; 8 nucleotides agree with TRBD1. Germline V gene data show CDR1 as SGHRS and CDR2 as YFSETQ. V shed 3 bases, J shed 7 bases, and the junction held 6 bases outside the gene matches. This CDR3 contains 14 residues. CDR3 loop: CASSSQGAGQPQHF. In nucleotides, the CDR3 is TGCGCCAGCAGCTCCCAGGGGGCGGGGCAGCCCCAGCATTTT.

This clonotype has a count of ten or more. The chain links TRBV20-1 to TRBJ2-1, with D unresolved. The CDR3 covers 15 residues. The germline V gene has CDR1 DFQATT and CDR2 SNEGSKA (reference sequence). V lost 5 bases and J 7 bases, leaving 21 bases between the germline ends. The CDR3 DNA sequence: TGCAGTGCTCAAACATCGCCGGATAGGCGTAATGAGCAGTTCTTC. Protein sequence: CSAQTSPDRRNEQFF.

V usage is TRBV30 and J usage is TRBJ2-7; D unclear. CDR1 and CDR2 from the germline V gene are GTSNPN and SVGIG (reference sequence). This CDR3 contains 11 residues. The V end lost 5 bases, the J end lost 0 bases, and 5 bases lay between the germline ends. CDR3 sequence: CAWGSSYEQYF. The CDR3 DNA is TGTGCCTGGGGCAGCTCCTACGAGCAGTACTTC.

In this sample, this clonotype turned up many times. CDR3 in DNA: TGTGCCAGCAGTTCGTTGAGGGTTCGGGGCTACACCTTC. Its translation is CASSSLRVRGYTF. This chain connects TRBV28 to TRBJ1-2; D is unclear. CDR1 and CDR2 (germline): MDHEN, SYDVKM. Trimming stripped 4 bases from V and 8 bases from J, with 14 bases between. The CDR3 is made up of 13 amino acids.

This clonotype was seen at least ten times. V gene TRBV10-3 combines with J gene TRBJ2-5, with 9 bases lining up with TRBD2. V trimming: 3 bases; J trimming: 2 bases; junction bases outside the gene matches: 4. The CDR3 runs to 15 residues. CDR1 and CDR2 from the germline V gene are ENHRY and SYGVKD. CDR3 amino acids: CAISDRTSAQETQYF. The CDR3 DNA is TGTGCCATCAGTGACCGGACTAGCGCGCAAGAGACCCAGTACTTC.

On this clonotype itself: An end of the junction does not agree with germline; a read error may underlie this. This sequence joins TRBV6-1 and TRBJ2-1; TRBD2 matches 8 bases. Per the germline V gene, CDR1 is MNHNS and CDR2 is SASEGT. The CDR3 runs to 16 residues. The CDR3 loop reads CASSERWTSFDNEQLF. DNA of the CDR3: TGTGCCAGCAGTGAGAGGTGGACTAGCTTTGACAATGAGCAGTTATTC.

At least ten counts were recorded for this clonotype. The chain combines TRBV27 with TRBJ2-7; TRBD1 matches at 7 bases. The CDR3 runs 14 residues. Germline V CDR1 and CDR2: MNHEY, SMNVEV (reference sequence). The junction had 9 bases not matched to a gene; V was cut back by 3 bases and J by 7 bases. The CDR3 DNA reads as TGTGCCAGCAGTTTCAACCGAGGGGGCGGGGAGCAGTACTTC. Amino acid sequence: CASSFNRGGGEQYF.